This T cell receptor (beta chain) was captured by sequencing in a study of blood T cell repertoires in COVID-19. TCRdb's table, derived via immunoSEQ multiplex PCR, lists solely in-frame clones and lacks some. The sample holds 200,000 to 250,000 clones, roughly 83% seen once. Source material: peripheral blood. This TCR was sampled from a woman aged 50 to 60 with acute or convalescent COVID-19.

The CDR3 coding sequence is TGTGCCAGCAGCCAAGATGGCCTAGGCACAGATACGCAGTATTTT. This sequence encodes CASSQDGLGTDTQYF. The V gene is TRBV14, the J gene TRBJ2-3, with D unclear. CDR1 SGHDN and CDR2 FVKESK come from the germline V gene. The V end lost 0 bases, the J end lost 1 base, and 8 bases lay between the germline ends. This CDR3 has 15 residues.